The 29 T cell receptor beta chains listed next were all sequenced from one sample in a study of blood T cell repertoires in COVID-19 (TCRdb year 2020). The library was made by the immunoSEQ multiplex PCR assay. The table was pulled from immuneACCESS by TCRdb, which kept in-frame rearrangements only. Such tables lose some clones; where checked, under half of the loss comes from unresolved V genes, and the rest has no known cause. The sample table records hundreds of thousands of clones; around 85% of these occur just once. Approximately 4.1% of the sample is in the top ten clones. Input material: peripheral blood. Receptors originate from a woman aged 50 to 60 with active or convalescent COVID-19.

This sequence joins TRBV28 and TRBJ2-1; no clear D. Germline V gene lookup returns CDR1 MDHEN and CDR2 SYDVKM. V shed 6 bases and J shed 8 bases, with 8 bases lying between them. The CDR3 has 11 residues. CDR3 region: CASSYVDEQFF. Here the CDR3 DNA reads TGTGCCAGCAGCTACGTAGATGAGCAGTTCTTC. The full variable domain, rest sourced from reference TRBV28 and TRBJ2-1, is DVKVTQSSRYLVKRTGEKVFLECVQDMDHENMFWYRQDPGLGLRLIYFSYDVKMKEKGDIPEGYSVSREKKERFSLILESASTNQTSMYLCASSYVDEQFFGPGTRLTVL.

The chain carries TRBV19 and TRBJ1-4; D is unresolved. Between the trimmed V and J ends, which lost 10 bases and 7 bases, there was a span of 16 bases. Germline CDR1 reads LNHDA; CDR2 reads SQIVND (reference sequence). This CDR3 has 13 amino acids. This CDR3 is CATKGGYSEKLFF. The CDR3 DNA is TGTGCCACCAAGGGCGGGTACAGTGAAAAACTGTTTTTT.

The chain has TRBV4-1 and TRBJ2-1; 13 nucleotides align to TRBD2. Germline lookup yields CDR1 MGHRA and CDR2 YSYEKL. After removal of 6 bases from V and 4 bases from J, the junction contained 9 bases not matched to a gene. This CDR3 comprises 17 residues. CDR3 residues: CASRLRTSGSRYNEQFF. In DNA, the CDR3 is TGCGCCAGCAGGCTCCGGACTAGCGGGAGTAGGTACAATGAGCAGTTCTTC.

The gene calls are TRBV28 and TRBJ1-1; D remains ambiguous. Looked up from germline, CDR1 is MDHEN and CDR2 is SYDVKM. With 3 bases removed from V and 0 bases from J, the gap between germline ends came to 5 bases. CDR3 length equals 13 residues. The CDR3 here is CASSFPVNTEAFF. DNA of the CDR3: TGTGCCAGCAGTTTTCCGGTGAACACTGAAGCTTTCTTT.

This chain uses TRBV21-1 with TRBJ1-5; TRBD1 was called by the table and not checked on the DNA. TRBV21-1 represents a pseudogene. This CDR3 comprises 16 residues. CDR3 nucleotide sequence: TGTGCCAGCAGCTCGACCGGGACACCTGCCGATCAGCCCCAGCATTTT. It specifies CASSSTGTPADQPQHF.

This chain uses TRBV15 with TRBJ1-4; 11 nucleotides agree with TRBD1. Germline lookup yields CDR1 LNHNV and CDR2 YYDKDF (reference sequence). CDR3 length: 17 residues. With V trimmed by 2 bases and J by 0 bases, 2 bases remained unmatched. Here the CDR3 reads CATSRPGQGATNEKLFF. CDR3 sequence (DNA): TGTGCCACCAGCAGACCGGGACAGGGGGCAACTAATGAAAAACTGTTTTTT.

Only one count was recorded for this clone. For the CDR3, the DNA is TGTGCCAGCAGTAACCTACAGGGGGAGCATTCACCCCTCCACTTT. It is translated as CASSNLQGEHSPLHF. The chain recombines TRBV6-5 with TRBJ1-6; 8 bases align to TRBD1. Germline V gene lookup returns CDR1 MNHEY and CDR2 SVGAGI. V dropped 5 bases and J dropped 8; count of bases not matched to a gene: 8. This CDR3 contains 15 residues.

V gene TRBV7-8 combines with J gene TRBJ1-2; no clear D gene. Germline V gene sequence: CDR1 SGHVS, CDR2 FQNEAQ. Deletions cut 3 bases from V and 6 bases from J, with 11 bases between. The CDR3 covers 13 residues. The CDR3 nucleotides are TGTGCCAGCAGCTTGCAGCCTCGGGATGGCTACACCTTC. This codes for CASSLQPRDGYTF.

Ten or more counts support this clone. The junction shows a germline mismatch at one end, possibly a read error. CDR3 sequence (DNA): TGTGCCAGCAGTGAAGTCTTTGGGACTAGCGGGAGAACCAACTTC. Protein sequence: CASSEVFGTSGRTNF. The V gene is TRBV2, the J gene TRBJ2-7; 14 nucleotides match TRBD2. Germline V gives CDR1 SNHLY, CDR2 FYNNEI. There are 15 residues in the CDR3.

The J gene is TRBJ1-5, the V gene TRBV19; D remains ambiguous. Germline V gene lookup returns CDR1 LNHDA and CDR2 SQIVND (reference sequence). V was shortened by 7 bases and J by 6 bases, with 16 bases between the two germline ends. The CDR3 sequence is 14 residues long. The CDR3 sequence: CASKSPDRSQPQHF. CDR3 DNA sequence: TGTGCCAGTAAATCCCCGGATCGGAGTCAGCCCCAGCATTTT. The full variable domain, in which reference TRBV19 and TRBJ1-5 provide the parts outside the CDR3, is DGGITQSPKYLFRKEGQNVTLSCEQNLNHDAMYWYRQDPGQGLRLIYYSQIVNDFQKGDIAEGYSVSREKKESFPLTVTSAQKNPTAFYLCASKSPDRSQPQHFGDGTRLSIL.

The gene calls are TRBV6-1 and TRBJ2-7; 14 bases are shared with TRBD2. This CDR3 is 17 amino acids long. Losses at the gene ends were 4 bases for V and 0 bases for J; bases not matched to a gene: 5. The germline CDR1 and CDR2 sequences are MNHNS and SASEGT. CDR3 in amino acids: CASSALTSGRASYEQYF. The DNA of the CDR3 is TGTGCCAGCAGTGCCTTGACTAGCGGGAGGGCCTCCTACGAGCAGTACTTC.

V and J are TRBV28 and TRBJ1-5; TRBD1 matches at 7 bases. The CDR3 contains 16 residues. J gave up 5 bases and V 2 bases, and 9 bases lay outside the gene matches. The germline V gene encodes CDR1 MDHEN and CDR2 SYDVKM. The CDR3 here is CASSLKRGPWHQPQHF. CDR3 bases: TGTGCCAGCAGTTTAAAGAGGGGGCCATGGCATCAGCCCCAGCATTTT.

This sequence joins TRBV6-6 and TRBJ2-7; the match to TRBD1 covers 7 bases. Per germline, CDR1 MNHNY and CDR2 SVGAGI (reference sequence). CDR3 size: 13 residues. With 5 bases clipped from V and 2 bases from J, the junction kept 3 bases outside the gene matches. CDR3: CASSRDRAYEQYF. CDR3 DNA sequence: TGTGCCAGCAGTCGGGACAGAGCCTACGAGCAGTACTTC.

V usage is TRBV25-1 and J usage is TRBJ1-6; the D gene is possibly TRBD1 (5 bases). Deletions cut 3 bases from V and 5 bases from J, with 11 bases between. The CDR3 consists of 15 residues. Germline V gene lookup returns CDR1 MGHDK and CDR2 SYGVNS. CDR3 DNA: TGTGCCAGCAGTGAGGGTCAGGGAAATAATTCACCCCTCCACTTT. Protein: CASSEGQGNNSPLHF.

The chain is built from TRBV28 and TRBJ1-2; D not resolved. There are 12 residues in the CDR3. Trimming pared 7 bases from V and 7 bases from J, leaving 13 bases between. Germline loops: CDR1 MDHEN, CDR2 SYDVKM. The CDR3 reads CASIATDFGYTF. The DNA of the CDR3 is TGTGCCAGCATCGCAACAGATTTTGGCTACACCTTC.

The chain is built from TRBV2 and TRBJ1-1; D is unresolved. From germline, CDR1 is SNHLY and CDR2 FYNNEI. This CDR3 has 19 amino acids. Trimming stripped 7 bases from V and 1 base from J, with 28 bases between. In nucleotides, the CDR3 is TGTGCCAGCAATCAACGAAGGAGAACACTGAGATCTTCGAACACTGAAGCTTTCTTT. Its translation is CASNQRRRTLRSSNTEAFF.

The chain is built from TRBV5-3 and TRBJ1-5, with TRBD1 matching 7 bases. TRBV5-3 is an ORF, with its function uncertain. The CDR3 consists of 19 residues. The ends lost 1 base at V and 0 bases at J; junction bases unmatched: 13. The DNA for the CDR3 is TGTGCCAGAAGCTTGAGGCGGGACAGTCGAGCCTATAGCAATCAGCCCCAGCATTTT. Translated, it gives CARSLRRDSRAYSNQPQHF.

The V gene is TRBV3-1 (or the pseudogene TRBV3-2), the J gene TRBJ2-3; TRBD2 matches at 7 bases. CDR3 length equals 14 residues. CDR1 is LGHDT, CDR2 YNNKEL, per germline (reference sequence). The V and J ends lost 4 bases and 1 base, in that order; junction bases with no gene match: 2. DNA for the CDR3: TGTGCCAGCAGCCCCGCGGGGGGCACAGATACGCAGTATTTT. Translation: CASSPAGGTDTQYF.

This chain links TRBV19 with TRBJ2-5; 12 nucleotides agree with TRBD2. Germline CDR1 LNHDA, CDR2 SQIVND (reference sequence). This CDR3 spans 17 amino acids. The V gene end was trimmed by 4 bases and the J gene end by 5 bases; junction bases not matched to a gene: 11. In DNA, the CDR3 is TGTGCCAGTAGTAAGACTAGCGGGAGCCTCTTGGGGGAGACCCAGTACTTC. Translating it yields CASSKTSGSLLGETQYF. The whole variable domain, remainder taken from reference TRBV19 and TRBJ2-5, is DGGITQSPKYLFRKEGQNVTLSCEQNLNHDAMYWYRQDPGQGLRLIYYSQIVNDFQKGDIAEGYSVSREKKESFPLTVTSAQKNPTAFYLCASSKTSGSLLGETQYFGPGTRLLVL.

V and J are TRBV28 and TRBJ1-1, with D perhaps TRBD1 (5 bases). Deletions cut 1 base from V and 3 bases from J, with 12 bases between. The length of the CDR3 is 15 residues. Germline-derived CDR1 and CDR2 are MDHEN and SYDVKM. This CDR3 reads CASSLLGGGDTEAFF. The CDR3 DNA follows: TGTGCCAGCAGTTTATTAGGCGGGGGGGACACTGAAGCTTTCTTT.

This chain joins TRBV28 and TRBJ1-6; 8 nucleotides match TRBD1. There are 18 residues in the CDR3. Per germline, CDR1 MDHEN and CDR2 SYDVKM. With 6 bases clipped from V and 5 bases from J, the junction kept 15 bases outside the gene matches. The CDR3 bases are TGTGCCAGCAGCCCCGACAGGGGCCGCCTTTCCGATAATTCACCCCTCCACTTT. This translates into CASSPDRGRLSDNSPLHF.

The V and J genes are TRBV7-2 and TRBJ2-1; a possible D gene is TRBD2 (5 bases). CDR1 SGHTA and CDR2 FQGNSA come from the germline V gene. V lost 5 bases and J 7 bases, leaving 21 bases between the germline ends. The CDR3 runs to 16 residues. The CDR3 sequence: CASSPWGASRGNEQFF. CDR3 nucleotide sequence: TGTGCCAGCAGCCCCTGGGGAGCATCAAGAGGGAATGAGCAGTTCTTC.

This chain connects TRBV6-1 to TRBJ2-5; 12 nucleotides line up with TRBD1. The germline V gene encodes CDR1 MNHNS and CDR2 SASEGT. The CDR3 covers 20 residues. The trim removed 1 base at V and 4 bases at J, leaving 16 bases unmatched. This CDR3 is CASSEGTWIGDRGLRETQYF. The DNA for the CDR3 is TGTGCCAGCAGTGAAGGGACTTGGATAGGGGACAGGGGGCTGAGAGAGACCCAGTACTTC.

The chain is built from TRBV5-4 and TRBJ2-5; the D gene is possibly TRBD2 (6 bases). Germline V gene data show CDR1 as SGHNT and CDR2 as YYREEE (reference sequence). Between the trimmed V and J ends, which lost 4 bases and 4 bases, there was a span of 14 bases. The CDR3 spans 14 residues. CDR3 sequence reads: CASSLQVGRETQYF. In nucleotides, the CDR3 is TGTGCCAGCAGCCTTCAGGTCGGGAGAGAGACCCAGTACTTC.

This chain links TRBV24-1 with TRBJ2-2; 11 positions match TRBD2. The ends lost 1 base at V and 6 bases at J; junction bases unmatched: 3. Germline CDR1 and CDR2: KGHDR and SFDVKD. The CDR3 totals 16 residues. In DNA, the CDR3 is TGTGCCACCAGTGATTTCACTAGCGGGAGATCCGGGGAGCTGTTTTTT. Amino acids: CATSDFTSGRSGELFF.

The rearrangement uses TRBV14 and TRBJ1-1; D is possibly TRBD1 (6 bases). The ends were cut back, 5 bases at V and 4 bases at J, with 11 bases in the middle. This CDR3 has 13 residues. Germline V gene lookup returns CDR1 SGHDN and CDR2 FVKESK. The CDR3 loop is CASSEGGSTEAFF. The CDR3 DNA is TGTGCCAGCAGCGAGGGGGGGAGCACTGAAGCTTTCTTT.

This clone has just a few counts. The V gene is TRBV21-1, the J gene TRBJ1-3; the listed D gene, TRBD1, was not tested against the DNA. TRBV21-1 is reported as a pseudogene. The CDR3 totals 13 residues. DNA for the CDR3: TGTGCCAGCAGCAGTGCCAGGCAAAACACCATATATTTT. Residues: CASSSARQNTIYF.

The chain combines TRBV6-2 or TRBV6-3 with TRBJ2-4; D is possibly TRBD2 (5 bases). The germline V gene has CDR1 MNHEY and CDR2 SVGEGT. The CDR3 consists of 16 residues. The germline V and J ends were trimmed by 0 bases and 6 bases, with 15 bases remaining between them. CDR3 protein: CASSYSKRSRGNIQYF. DNA of the CDR3: TGTGCCAGCAGTTACTCGAAAAGGTCTCGGGGAAACATTCAGTACTTC.

V is TRBV5-5 and J is TRBJ2-2; D call uncertain. This CDR3 is 11 amino acids long. Trimming stripped 2 bases from V and 10 bases from J, with 6 bases between. Germline assignment: CDR1 SGHKS and CDR2 YYEKEE (reference sequence). The DNA of the CDR3 is TGTGCCAGCAGCTTTAGTGTGGAGCTGTTTTTT. This sequence encodes CASSFSVELFF.